One sample yielded the 16 T cell receptor beta chains listed below, sequenced in a study of T cells in Graves' hyperthyroidism and ophthalmopathy. The investigators amplified TCR beta CDR3 regions from RNA transcripts. With the HTBI primer set, the TCR CDR3 went through a first round of RT-PCR. Each CDR3 protein is one row after TCRdb ran MiXCR on the multiplex PCR reads. The sample has roughly 300,000 distinct CDR3 sequences, around 13% seen once. The sequencing input was blood. The receptors shown here come from a woman aged 25 to 45 with Graves' hyperthyroidism.

This clonotype was found many times. This chain links TRBV6-6 with TRBJ1-4; a weak D match, TRBD1 (6 bases). CDR1 is MNHNY and CDR2 is SVGAGI in the germline V gene (reference sequence). V dropped 0 bases and J dropped 7 bases, with 12 bases sitting between them. This CDR3 comprises 15 residues. The CDR3 here is CASSYSPARGEKLFF. The CDR3 bases are TGTGCCAGCAGTTACTCTCCGGCCAGGGGTGAAAAACTGTTTTTT.

This clonotype showed up many times. The chain links TRBV28 to TRBJ1-1, with TRBD1 as a possible D gene (5 bases). The CDR3 has 16 residues. Germline values: CDR1 MDHEN, CDR2 SYDVKM. V was clipped by 6 bases and J by 1 base, with 18 bases between them. The CDR3 loop reads CASSPTAFGGNTEAFF. CDR3 nucleotides: TGTGCCAGCAGCCCGACCGCGTTCGGGGGGAACACTGAAGCTTTCTTT.

This clonotype was seen more than once but under ten times. V is TRBV30 and J is TRBJ2-2, with TRBD2 as a possible D gene (5 bases). CDR3 length: 14 residues. Trimming cost V 4 bases and J 4 bases, with 13 bases left between them. The germline gives CDR1 GTSNPN, CDR2 SVGIG (reference sequence). The CDR3 coding sequence is TGTGCCTGGATGCTGGACTTTACCACCGGGGAGCTGTTTTTT. It yields the protein CAWMLDFTTGELFF.

This chain uses TRBV29-1 with TRBJ2-1; 13 positions match TRBD2. Germline lookup yields CDR1 SQVTM and CDR2 ANQGSEA. The trim removed 4 bases at V and 4 bases at J, leaving 7 bases unmatched. This CDR3 has 16 amino acids. As DNA, the CDR3 is TGCAGCGTTGGGGGACTAGCGGGATATAGATACAATGAGCAGTTCTTC. Its translation is CSVGGLAGYRYNEQFF.

This clonotype was counted ten times or more. The chain carries TRBV20-1 and TRBJ2-5; tentatively, D is TRBD2 (5 bases). The CDR3 sequence is 13 residues long. The V end lost 3 bases, the J end lost 5 bases, and 13 bases lay between the germline ends. The germline V gene has CDR1 DFQATT and CDR2 SNEGSKA (reference sequence). CDR3 sequence (DNA): TGCAGTGCTAGGAGGGAGTGGAGTGAGACCCAGTACTTC. It codes for CSARREWSETQYF.

On this clonotype: A single base separates this from a much larger clone, so it may be a read error. The CDR3 does not end in the conserved phenylalanine or tryptophan, so this is likely a read error. The chain uses TRBV2 and TRBJ2-2; D call uncertain. V lost 1 base and J 4 bases, leaving 7 bases between the germline ends. Per the germline V gene, CDR1 is SNHLY and CDR2 is FYNNEI. This CDR3 has 14 residues. This CDR3 reads CASSEGYSTGELFI. CDR3 coding DNA: TGTGCCAGCAGTGAAGGTTACTCCACCGGGGAGCTGTTTATT.

This clonotype was counted only a few times. The CDR3: CASSQVPSGTEAFF. For the CDR3, the DNA is TGTGCCAGCAGCCAAGTCCCTTCGGGGACTGAAGCTTTCTTT. The chain carries TRBV14 and TRBJ1-1; no firm D call. Germline assignment: CDR1 SGHDN and CDR2 FVKESK. This CDR3 has 14 residues. Trimming shortened V by 1 base and J by 5 bases, and 11 bases separated the two germline ends. Filled out from reference TRBV14 and TRBJ1-1, the complete variable domain reads EAGVTQFPSHSVIEKGQTVTLRCDPISGHDNLYWYRRVMGKEIKFLLHFVKESKQDESGMPNNRFLAERTGGTYSTLKVQPAELEDSGVYFCASSQVPSGTEAFFGQGTRLTVV.

This clonotype appeared many times. The chain employs TRBV12-3 or TRBV12-4 and TRBJ2-5; D may be TRBD2 (5 bases). Trimming pared 3 bases from V and 4 bases from J, leaving 9 bases between. This CDR3 is 13 amino acids long. The CDR3 loop reads CASSFGIRETQYF. DNA of the CDR3: TGTGCCAGCAGTTTCGGGATACGAGAGACCCAGTACTTC.

The chain is built from TRBV4-1 and TRBJ2-4, with 7 bases lining up with TRBD2. This CDR3 comprises 14 residues. Germline CDR1 MGHRA, CDR2 YSYEKL. V shed 0 bases, J shed 7 bases, and the junction held 3 bases outside the gene matches. CDR3 nucleotide sequence: TGCGCCAGCAGCCAAGACAGGGAGGGTAACATTCAGTACTTC. Its translation is CASSQDREGNIQYF.

This clonotype appeared many times. The chain couples TRBV28 to TRBJ1-2; possible D gene TRBD1, 5 bases. The CDR3 is 15 residues long. The V end was cut by 2 bases, the J end by 6 bases, with 16 bases between. Germline lookup yields CDR1 MDHEN and CDR2 SYDVKM. CDR3: CASSLNGQGKNGYTF. The DNA for the CDR3 is TGTGCCAGCAGTTTAAACGGACAAGGAAAGAATGGCTACACCTTC.

This clonotype was found many times. The CDR3 DNA is TGTGCCAGCAGTTTAATGACGAACACCGGGGAGCTGTTTTTT. This gives the protein CASSLMTNTGELFF. The chain uses TRBV28 and TRBJ2-2; D is uncertain. This CDR3 comprises 14 residues. Germline V gene sequence: CDR1 MDHEN, CDR2 SYDVKM. The V and J ends lost 2 bases and 0 bases respectively, with 4 bases between them.

At least ten counts were recorded for this clonotype. Here the CDR3 reads CASSSLTGATIFYEQYF. In DNA form, the CDR3 reads TGTGCCAGCAGTAGCCTTACAGGGGCAACTATCTTCTACGAGCAGTACTTC. The J gene is TRBJ2-7, the V gene TRBV28; the match to TRBD1 covers 7 bases. The CDR3 is 17 residues long. J was trimmed by 3 bases and V by 5 bases; bases with no gene match: 16. The germline gives CDR1 MDHEN, CDR2 SYDVKM.

This chain links TRBV20-1 with TRBJ2-5; 12 nucleotides line up with TRBD2. The CDR3 covers 16 residues. Germline CDR1 and CDR2: DFQATT and SNEGSKA (reference sequence). With 5 bases clipped from V and 5 bases from J, the junction kept 12 bases outside the gene matches. Here the CDR3 DNA reads TGCAGTGCTGGAAGCCTAGCGGGAGGGGGAGTGGAGACCCAGTACTTC. Translated, it gives CSAGSLAGGGVETQYF.

In its sample, this clonotype was seen many times. CDR3 DNA sequence: TGCAGCGTTGCCGGCAGGGGGACCTACGAGCAGTACTTC. This translates into CSVAGRGTYEQYF. The chain employs TRBV29-1 and TRBJ2-7; 7 bases are shared with TRBD1. Germline trimming cut 4 bases from V and 2 bases from J; bases unmatched to any gene: 5. The CDR3 runs to 13 residues. Germline values: CDR1 SQVTM, CDR2 ANQGSEA.

This clonotype has a count of ten or more. The chain uses TRBV7-9 and TRBJ2-7; 12 bases match TRBD2. CDR1 and CDR2 from the germline V gene are SEHNR and FQNEAQ (reference sequence). V was pared by 5 bases and J by 9 bases, with 11 bases of the junction left unmatched. The CDR3 totals 15 residues. This CDR3 reads CASSPPTSGREGQYF. The CDR3, as DNA: TGTGCCAGCAGCCCCCCGACTAGCGGGAGAGAGGGGCAGTACTTC.

This clonotype was found many times. The gene calls are TRBV6-1 and TRBJ2-1; D might be TRBD2 (6 bases). Germline V lookup: CDR1 MNHNS, CDR2 SASEGT. The V end was cut by 10 bases, the J end by 5 bases, with 15 bases between. This CDR3 spans 13 amino acids. The CDR3 DNA reads TGTGCCACCGGGGGAGTGGTAGACAATGAGCAGTTCTTC. Protein product: CATGGVVDNEQFF.